These T cell receptor beta chains were read from a single sample in a study of blood T cell repertoires in COVID-19. Measured with immunoSEQ multiplex PCR; TCRdb has only the in-frame clones, and not every one. Among tens of thousands of clones listed, around 85% were seen once. The sequencing input was peripheral blood. These receptors all stem from a man older than 75 with acute or convalescent COVID-19. Both conserved end residues are part of each CDR3. The D gene is left open where the match is weak. Some rows have no size entry. The others give once, few or many, or a class for an expanded clone.

v_gene,j_gene,abundance,d_gene,len,CDR3aa,CDR3nt
TRBV14,TRBJ2-5,NA,NA,13,CASSQALQSTQYF,TGTGCCAGCAGCCAAGCATTACAATCTACCCAGTACTTC
TRBV18,TRBJ2-5,NA,TRBD2,15,CASSPQGTSEETQYF,TGTGCCAGCTCACCACAAGGGACTAGTGAAGAGACCCAGTACTTC
TRBV10-3,TRBJ1-1,NA,TRBD1,18,CAISENLIGGQFYTEAFF,TGTGCCATCAGTGAAAACTTGATAGGGGGCCAGTTTTACACTGAAGCTTTCTTT
TRBV6-6,TRBJ1-2,NA,TRBD1,13,CASRHHRGYGYTF,TGTGCCAGCAGACATCACAGGGGCTATGGCTACACCTTC
TRBV7-6,TRBJ1-1,NA,NA,15,CASSLQQGSYAEAFF,TGTGCCAGCAGCCTCCAACAGGGCTCCTACGCTGAAGCTTTCTTT
TRBV9,TRBJ1-1,NA,TRBD1,15,CASSVGGQGGTEAFF,TGTGCCAGCAGCGTAGGCGGACAGGGGGGCACTGAAGCTTTCTTT
TRBV5-1,TRBJ1-1,many,NA,12,CASSSGYTEAFF,TGCGCCAGCAGCTCAGGGTACACTGAAGCTTTCTTT
TRBV28,TRBJ1-5,NA,TRBD1,14,CASRITGAGQPQHF,TGTGCCAGCAGGATTACAGGGGCAGGACAGCCCCAGCATTTT
TRBV5-1,TRBJ1-6,few,TRBD1,15,CASSLDPGQGISLHF,TGCGCCAGCAGCTTGGATCCGGGACAGGGGATTTCCCTCCACTTT
TRBV7-8,TRBJ1-1,NA,NA,13,CASSSREGTEAFF,TGTGCCAGCAGCTCAAGGGAGGGCACTGAAGCTTTCTTT
TRBV15,TRBJ2-7,NA,TRBD2,16,CATSREGAGASYEQYF,TGTGCCACCAGCAGAGAGGGAGCGGGAGCCTCCTACGAGCAGTACTTC
TRBV29-1,TRBJ1-2,NA,TRBD1,12,CSVFDRAYGYTF,TGCAGCGTTTTCGACAGGGCCTATGGCTACACCTTC
TRBV29-1,TRBJ2-7,NA,TRBD2,15,CSVGWGGRPSYEQYF,TGCAGCGTTGGTTGGGGCGGGAGGCCATCCTACGAGCAGTACTTC
TRBV5-1,TRBJ2-5,NA,TRBD2,16,CASSKTSGRAVETQYF,TGCGCCAGCAGTAAGACTAGCGGGAGGGCCGTAGAGACCCAGTACTTC
TRBV6-5,TRBJ1-1,few,TRBD1,13,CASSWTGTTEAFF,TGTGCCAGCAGTTGGACAGGGACCACTGAAGCTTTCTTT
TRBV7-9,TRBJ2-7,NA,NA,12,CASSWTVWEQYF,TGTGCCAGCAGCTGGACAGTTTGGGAGCAGTACTTC
TRBV15,TRBJ2-2,NA,NA,15,CATSRESLHTGELFF,TGTGCCACCAGCAGAGAGAGTCTCCACACCGGGGAGCTGTTTTTT
TRBV5-1,TRBJ1-4,few,NA,13,CASSFGGYEKLFF,TGCGCCAGCAGTTTTGGGGGCTACGAAAAACTGTTTTTT
TRBV6-5,TRBJ1-3,NA,NA,15,CASRADWGQRNTIYF,TGTGCCAGCAGGGCCGACTGGGGGCAGAGAAACACCATATATTTT
TRBV5-6,TRBJ2-1,NA,NA,15,CASSLILESYNEQFF,TGTGCCAGCAGCTTGATACTAGAGAGCTACAATGAGCAGTTCTTC
TRBV7-3,TRBJ2-1,NA,NA,15,CASSRNPGVYNEQFF,TGTGCCAGCAGCAGGAATCCCGGGGTCTACAATGAGCAGTTCTTC
TRBV19,TRBJ2-5,NA,TRBD1,15,CASSTGTGGAETQYF,TGTGCCAGTAGTACGGGGACAGGGGGCGCCGAGACCCAGTACTTC
TRBV19,TRBJ1-5,NA,NA,19,CASSIGLFRDNLGVEPQHF,TGTGCCAGTAGTATAGGCCTTTTTAGGGACAATCTCGGGGTGGAGCCCCAGCATTTT
TRBV19,TRBJ1-5,NA,NA,14,CASSPSGRDQPQHF,TGTGCCAGTAGCCCTTCGGGCAGGGATCAGCCCCAGCATTTT
TRBV6-5,TRBJ1-5,NA,NA,15,CASMSRGPGNQPQHF,TGTGCCAGCATGAGTAGAGGGCCGGGCAATCAGCCCCAGCATTTT
TRBV24-1,TRBJ2-2,few,TRBD1,14,CATSRTGVTGELFF,TGTGCCACCAGTAGGACAGGGGTTACCGGGGAGCTGTTTTTT